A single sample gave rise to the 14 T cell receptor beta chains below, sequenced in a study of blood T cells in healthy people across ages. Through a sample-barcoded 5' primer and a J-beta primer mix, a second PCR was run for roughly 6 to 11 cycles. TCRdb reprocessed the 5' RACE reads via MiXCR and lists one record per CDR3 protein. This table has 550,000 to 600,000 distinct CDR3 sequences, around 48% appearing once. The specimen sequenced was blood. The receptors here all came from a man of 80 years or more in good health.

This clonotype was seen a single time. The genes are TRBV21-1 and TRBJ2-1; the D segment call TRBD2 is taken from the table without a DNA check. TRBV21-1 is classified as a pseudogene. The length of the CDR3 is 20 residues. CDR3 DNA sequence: TGTGCCAGCAGCAAAGCCGCTAGCGGGACGCCAGTCCCCTCCTACAATGAGCAGTTCTTC. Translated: CASSKAASGTPVPSYNEQFF.

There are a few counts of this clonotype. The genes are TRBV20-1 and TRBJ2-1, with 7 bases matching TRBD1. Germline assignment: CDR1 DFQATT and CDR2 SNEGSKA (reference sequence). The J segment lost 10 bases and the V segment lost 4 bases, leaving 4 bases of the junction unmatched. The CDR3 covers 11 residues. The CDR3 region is CSAKTGPEQFF. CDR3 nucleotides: TGCAGTGCTAAGACAGGGCCGGAGCAGTTCTTC.

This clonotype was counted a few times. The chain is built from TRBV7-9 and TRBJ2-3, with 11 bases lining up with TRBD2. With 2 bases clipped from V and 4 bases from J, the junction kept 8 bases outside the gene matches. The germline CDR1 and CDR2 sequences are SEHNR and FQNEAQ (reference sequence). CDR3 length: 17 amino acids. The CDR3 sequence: CASSLPLLAGGADTQYF. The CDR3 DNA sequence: TGTGCCAGCAGCTTACCACTTCTAGCGGGAGGCGCAGATACGCAGTATTTT.

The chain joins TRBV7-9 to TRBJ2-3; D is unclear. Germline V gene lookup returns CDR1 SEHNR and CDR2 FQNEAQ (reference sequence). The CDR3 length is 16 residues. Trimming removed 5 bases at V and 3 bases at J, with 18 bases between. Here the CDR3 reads CASSRNIGGGTDTQYF. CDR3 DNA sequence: TGTGCCAGCAGCCGAAACATAGGCGGCGGAACAGATACGCAGTATTTT.

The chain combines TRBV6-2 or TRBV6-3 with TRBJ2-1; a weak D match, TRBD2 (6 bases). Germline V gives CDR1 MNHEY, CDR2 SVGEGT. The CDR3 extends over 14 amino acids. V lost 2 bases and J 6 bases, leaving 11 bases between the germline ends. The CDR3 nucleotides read TGTGCCAGCAGTTACGGCGGGGTACTCAATGAGCAGTTCTTC. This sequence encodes CASSYGGVLNEQFF.

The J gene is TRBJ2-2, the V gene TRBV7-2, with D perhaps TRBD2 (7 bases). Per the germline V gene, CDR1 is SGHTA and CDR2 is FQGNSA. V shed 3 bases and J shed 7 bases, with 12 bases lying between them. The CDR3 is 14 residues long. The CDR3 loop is CASSLGGLVGELFF. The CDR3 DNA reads TGTGCCAGCAGCTTGGGGGGGCTCGTCGGGGAGCTGTTTTTT.

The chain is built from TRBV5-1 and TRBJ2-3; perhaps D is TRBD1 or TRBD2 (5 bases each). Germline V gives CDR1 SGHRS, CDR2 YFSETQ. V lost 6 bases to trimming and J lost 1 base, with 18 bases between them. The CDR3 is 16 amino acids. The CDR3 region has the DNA TGCGCCAGCACCCCCGGGGTGGGGCGAGGCACAGATACGCAGTATTTT. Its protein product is CASTPGVGRGTDTQYF.

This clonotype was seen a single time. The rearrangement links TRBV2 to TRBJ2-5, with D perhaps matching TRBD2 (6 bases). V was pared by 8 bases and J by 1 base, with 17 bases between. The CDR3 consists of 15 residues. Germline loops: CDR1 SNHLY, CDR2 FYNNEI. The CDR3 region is CASVHRREFQETQYF. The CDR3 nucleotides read TGTGCCAGCGTCCACCGGAGGGAATTCCAAGAGACCCAGTACTTC.

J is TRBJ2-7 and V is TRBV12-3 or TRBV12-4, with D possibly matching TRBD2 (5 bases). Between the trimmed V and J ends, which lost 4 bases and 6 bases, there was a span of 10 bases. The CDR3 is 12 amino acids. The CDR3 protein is CASSSTSSEQYF. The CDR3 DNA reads TGTGCCAGCAGTTCTACTAGTTCCGAGCAGTACTTC.

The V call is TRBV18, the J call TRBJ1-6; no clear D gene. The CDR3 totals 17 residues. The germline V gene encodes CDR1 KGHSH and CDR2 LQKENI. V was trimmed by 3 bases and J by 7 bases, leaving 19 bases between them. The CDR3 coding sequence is TGTGCCAGCTCACCTGAACACCAGCGACTCGGGAATTCACCCCTCCACTTT. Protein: CASSPEHQRLGNSPLHF. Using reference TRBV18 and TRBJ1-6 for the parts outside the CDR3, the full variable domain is NAGVMQNPRHLVRRRGQEARLRCSPMKGHSHVYWYRQLPEEGLKFMVYLQKENIIDESGMPKERFSAEFPKEGPSILRIQQVVRGDSAAYFCASSPEHQRLGNSPLHFGNGTRLTVT.

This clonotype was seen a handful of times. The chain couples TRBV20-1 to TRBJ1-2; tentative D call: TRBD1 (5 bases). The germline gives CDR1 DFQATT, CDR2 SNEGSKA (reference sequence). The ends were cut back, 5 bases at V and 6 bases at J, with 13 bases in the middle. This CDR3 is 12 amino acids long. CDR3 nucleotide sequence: TGCAGTGCTCGGGGGACCGCAGATGGCTACACCTTC. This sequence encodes CSARGTADGYTF.

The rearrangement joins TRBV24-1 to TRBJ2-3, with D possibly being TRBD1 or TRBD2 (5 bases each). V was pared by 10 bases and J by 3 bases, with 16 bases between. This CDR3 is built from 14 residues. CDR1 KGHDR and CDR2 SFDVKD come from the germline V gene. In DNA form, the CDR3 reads TGTGCCACGGGACCGCCACACTCAACAGATACGCAGTATTTT. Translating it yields CATGPPHSTDTQYF.

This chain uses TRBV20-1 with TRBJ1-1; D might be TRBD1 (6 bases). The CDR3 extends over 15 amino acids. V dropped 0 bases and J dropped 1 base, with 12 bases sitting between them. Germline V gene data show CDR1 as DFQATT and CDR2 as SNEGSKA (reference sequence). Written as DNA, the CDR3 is TGCAGTGCTAGAGAACAGGGTGTAGGGAACACTGAAGCTTTCTTT. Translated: CSAREQGVGNTEAFF.

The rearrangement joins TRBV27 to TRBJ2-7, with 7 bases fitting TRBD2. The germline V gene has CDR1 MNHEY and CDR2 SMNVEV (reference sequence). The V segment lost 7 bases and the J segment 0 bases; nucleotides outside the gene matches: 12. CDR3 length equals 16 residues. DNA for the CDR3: TGTGCCAGCACCGGGCGGGGGTGGGGATTCTCCTACGAGCAGTACTTC. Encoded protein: CASTGRGWGFSYEQYF.